This T cell receptor (beta chain) is drawn from a study of blood T cell dynamics during melanoma immunotherapy. Study details: Standard first-line treatment here was pembrolizumab or nivolumab plus ipilimumab in metastatic melanoma.

Note on this clone: Its antigen is unidentified.

CDR3 length equals 17 residues. Germline V gives CDR1 LGHNA, CDR2 YSLEER. Between the trimmed V and J ends, which lost 0 bases and 5 bases, there was a span of 16 bases. The protocol was immunoSEQ multiplex PCR, while the TCRdb copy is restricted to in-frame clones and leaves out a portion. In the table there are fewer than 13,000 clones, 85% to 90% of which are singletons. Overall study findings and caveats: Clones driving repertoire changes may be melanoma-specific or general immune activation.

Specified time point: week 3, after first cycle of checkpoint inhibitor. One draw preceded checkpoint blockade; another followed its first cycle at week 3. The clonotype was recovered from a human donor with melanoma. Sample: blood, taken from a patient treated with checkpoint blockade. This rearrangement joins TRBV4-3 to TRBJ1-4; D gene uncertain. CDR3 DNA sequence: TGCGCCAGCAGCCAAGATTATGGCCCGCGGCAGAATGAAAAACTGTTTTTT. This sequence encodes CASSQDYGPRQNEKLFF.